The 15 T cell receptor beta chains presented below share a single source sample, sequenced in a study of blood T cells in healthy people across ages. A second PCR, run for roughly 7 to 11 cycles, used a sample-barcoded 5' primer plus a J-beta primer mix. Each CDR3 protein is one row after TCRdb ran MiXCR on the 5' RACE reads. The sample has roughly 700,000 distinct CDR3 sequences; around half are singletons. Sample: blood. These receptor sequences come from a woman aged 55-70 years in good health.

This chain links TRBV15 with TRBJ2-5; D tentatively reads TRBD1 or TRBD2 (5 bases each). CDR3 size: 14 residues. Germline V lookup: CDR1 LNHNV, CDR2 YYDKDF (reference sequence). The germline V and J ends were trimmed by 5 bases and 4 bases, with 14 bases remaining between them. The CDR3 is CATSGDPGPETQYF. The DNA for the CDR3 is TGTGCCACCAGCGGGGATCCGGGGCCAGAGACCCAGTACTTC.

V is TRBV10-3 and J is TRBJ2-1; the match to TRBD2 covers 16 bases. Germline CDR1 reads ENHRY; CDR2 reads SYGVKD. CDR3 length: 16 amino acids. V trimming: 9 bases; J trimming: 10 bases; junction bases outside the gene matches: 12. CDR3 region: CAIGTSGRAGGGEQFF. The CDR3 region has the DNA TGTGCCATTGGGACTAGCGGGAGGGCTGGAGGGGGGGAGCAGTTCTTC.

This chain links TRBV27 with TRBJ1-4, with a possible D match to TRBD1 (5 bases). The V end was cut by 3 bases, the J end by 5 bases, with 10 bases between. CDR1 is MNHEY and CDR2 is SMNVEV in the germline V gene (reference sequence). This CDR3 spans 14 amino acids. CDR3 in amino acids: CASSFRGWNEKLFF. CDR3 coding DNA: TGTGCCAGCAGTTTCCGGGGCTGGAATGAAAAACTGTTTTTT.

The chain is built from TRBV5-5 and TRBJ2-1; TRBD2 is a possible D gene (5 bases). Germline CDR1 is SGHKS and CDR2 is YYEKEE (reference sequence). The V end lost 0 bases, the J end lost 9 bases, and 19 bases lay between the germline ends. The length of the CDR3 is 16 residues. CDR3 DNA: TGTGCCAGCAGCTTGGACCTCGGAGGTAGTTCGGGTGAGCAGTTCTTC. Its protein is CASSLDLGGSSGEQFF.

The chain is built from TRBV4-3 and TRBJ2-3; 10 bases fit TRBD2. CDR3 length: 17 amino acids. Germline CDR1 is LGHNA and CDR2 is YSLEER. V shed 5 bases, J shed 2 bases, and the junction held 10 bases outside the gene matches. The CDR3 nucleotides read TGCGCCAGCAGCGACGGTCTAGCGGGGGTCTACACAGATACGCAGTATTTT. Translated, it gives CASSDGLAGVYTDTQYF.

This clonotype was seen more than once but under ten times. DNA of the CDR3: TGTGCCAGCAGCCCTTACTCCCCAGGACTGACCCAGTACTTC. Translated, it gives CASSPYSPGLTQYF. V is TRBV3-1 and J is TRBJ2-5; a weak D match, TRBD2 (5 bases). CDR3 length: 14 residues. From germline, CDR1 is LGHDT and CDR2 YNNKEL (reference sequence). Trimming cost V 4 bases and J 7 bases, with 16 bases left between them.

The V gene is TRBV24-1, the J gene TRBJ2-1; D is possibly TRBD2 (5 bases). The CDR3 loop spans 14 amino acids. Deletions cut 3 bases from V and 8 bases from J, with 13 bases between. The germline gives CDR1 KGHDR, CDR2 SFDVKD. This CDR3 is CATSDRRRIDEQFF. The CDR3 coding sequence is TGTGCCACCAGTGATCGGCGGAGGATCGATGAGCAGTTCTTC.

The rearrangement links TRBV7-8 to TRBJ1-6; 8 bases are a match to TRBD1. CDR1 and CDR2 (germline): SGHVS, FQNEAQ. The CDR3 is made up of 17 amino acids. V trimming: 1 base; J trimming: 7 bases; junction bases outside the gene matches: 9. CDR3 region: CASSLGPSGDRNSPLHF. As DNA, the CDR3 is TGTGCCAGCAGCTTAGGGCCATCGGGGGACAGGAATTCACCCCTCCACTTT.

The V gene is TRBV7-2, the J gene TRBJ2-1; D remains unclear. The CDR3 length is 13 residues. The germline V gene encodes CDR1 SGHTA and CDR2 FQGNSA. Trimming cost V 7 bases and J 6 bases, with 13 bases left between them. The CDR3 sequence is CASTPSTGNEQFF. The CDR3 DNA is TGTGCCAGCACCCCCTCTACGGGCAATGAGCAGTTCTTC.

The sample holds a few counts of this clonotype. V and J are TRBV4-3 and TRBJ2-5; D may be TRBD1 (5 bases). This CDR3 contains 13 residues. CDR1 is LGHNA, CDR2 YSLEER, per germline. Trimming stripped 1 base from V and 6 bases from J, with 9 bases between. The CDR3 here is CASSQGGLKTQYF. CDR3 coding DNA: TGCGCCAGCAGCCAAGGGGGCTTGAAGACCCAGTACTTC.

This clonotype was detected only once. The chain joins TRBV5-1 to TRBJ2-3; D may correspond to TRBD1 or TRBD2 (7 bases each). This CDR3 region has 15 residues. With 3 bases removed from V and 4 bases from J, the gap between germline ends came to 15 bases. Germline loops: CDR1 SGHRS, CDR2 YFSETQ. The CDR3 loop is CASSYGQGGADTQYF. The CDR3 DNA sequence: TGCGCCAGCAGCTACGGGCAGGGGGGGGCAGATACGCAGTATTTT. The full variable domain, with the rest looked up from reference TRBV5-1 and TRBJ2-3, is KAGVTQTPRYLIKTRGQQVTLSCSPISGHRSVSWYQQTPGQGLQFLFEYFSETQRNKGNFPGRFSGRQFSNSRSEMNVSTLELGDSALYLCASSYGQGGADTQYFGPGTRLTVL.

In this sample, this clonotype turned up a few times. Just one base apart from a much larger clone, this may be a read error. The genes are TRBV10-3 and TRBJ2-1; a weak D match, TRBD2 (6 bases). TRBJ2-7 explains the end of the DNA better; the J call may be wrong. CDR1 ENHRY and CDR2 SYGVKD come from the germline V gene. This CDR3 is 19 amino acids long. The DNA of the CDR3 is TGTGCCATCAGTGATAAACGGCCTCTAGCGCGTAGCTCCTACAATGAGCAGTACTTC. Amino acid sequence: CAISDKRPLARSSYNEQYF.

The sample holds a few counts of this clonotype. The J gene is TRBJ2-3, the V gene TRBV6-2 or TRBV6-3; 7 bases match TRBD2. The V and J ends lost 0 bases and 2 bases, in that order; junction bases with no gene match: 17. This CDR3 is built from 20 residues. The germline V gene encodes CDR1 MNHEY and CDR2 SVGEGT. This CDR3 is CASSYSRGPTRGRDTDTQYF. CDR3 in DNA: TGTGCCAGCAGTTACTCTCGCGGCCCCACGAGAGGGAGGGACACAGATACGCAGTATTTT.

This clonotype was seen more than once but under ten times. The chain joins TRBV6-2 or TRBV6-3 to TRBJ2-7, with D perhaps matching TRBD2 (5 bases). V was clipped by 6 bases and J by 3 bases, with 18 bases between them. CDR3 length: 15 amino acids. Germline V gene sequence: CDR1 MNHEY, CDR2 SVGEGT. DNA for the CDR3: TGTGCCAGCAGCACCAACCGGGATTTCTACTACGAGCAGTACTTC. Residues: CASSTNRDFYYEQYF.

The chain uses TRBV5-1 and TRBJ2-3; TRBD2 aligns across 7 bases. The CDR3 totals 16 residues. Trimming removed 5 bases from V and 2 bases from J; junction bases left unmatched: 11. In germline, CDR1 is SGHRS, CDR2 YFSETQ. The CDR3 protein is CASSFGNSGSTDTQYF. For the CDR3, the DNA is TGCGCCAGCAGTTTCGGGAATAGCGGGTCCACAGATACGCAGTATTTT.